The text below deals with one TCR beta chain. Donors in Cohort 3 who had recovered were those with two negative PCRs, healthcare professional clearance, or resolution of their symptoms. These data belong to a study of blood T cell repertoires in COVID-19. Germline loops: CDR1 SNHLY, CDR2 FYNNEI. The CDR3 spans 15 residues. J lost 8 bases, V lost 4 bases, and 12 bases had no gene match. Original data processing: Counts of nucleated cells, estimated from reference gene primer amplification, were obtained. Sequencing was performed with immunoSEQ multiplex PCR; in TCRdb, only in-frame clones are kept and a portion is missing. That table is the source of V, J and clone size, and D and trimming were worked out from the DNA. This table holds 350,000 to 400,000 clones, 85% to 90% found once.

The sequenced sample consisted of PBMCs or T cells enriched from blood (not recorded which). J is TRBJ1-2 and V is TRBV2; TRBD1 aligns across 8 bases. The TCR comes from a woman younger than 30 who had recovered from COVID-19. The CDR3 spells CASSGSGQGAWGYTF. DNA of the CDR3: TGTGCCAGCAGTGGTTCGGGGCAGGGGGCGTGGGGCTACACCTTC.